Listed here are 3 T cell receptor beta chains from one sample, sequenced in a study of shared clonotypes between healthy human individuals. Profiled with immunoSEQ multiplex PCR; TCRdb holds only in-frame clones, not every one. This table holds a few million clones, under 95% found once. The specimen sequenced was naive CD4+ T cells from PBMCs. Indicated subset: CD45RA+ positively selected. The receptors were gathered from a man aged 18 to 30 in good health. Some clones in this sample may be carry-over from other donors' samples.

V and J are TRBV5-1 and TRBJ2-2; D possibly corresponds to TRBD1 (6 bases). CDR1 SGHRS and CDR2 YFSETQ come from the germline V gene. This CDR3 has 16 amino acids. Between the trimmed V and J ends, which lost 4 bases and 0 bases, there was a span of 13 bases. CDR3 DNA sequence: TGCGCCAGCAGCCCTTCCGGACAGACGAACACCGGGGAGCTGTTTTTT. The encoded protein is CASSPSGQTNTGELFF.

This rearrangement joins TRBV5-4 to TRBJ1-4, with D possibly TRBD1 on 5 matching bases. Trimming pared 10 bases from V and 7 bases from J, leaving 17 bases between. The germline V gene encodes CDR1 SGHNT and CDR2 YYREEE (reference sequence). CDR3 length: 13 amino acids. CDR3 bases: TGTGCCTCAAATCCGGGGGGAAGTGAAAAACTGTTTTTT. It encodes CASNPGGSEKLFF.

The rearrangement links TRBV19 to TRBJ2-7; D is perhaps TRBD1 (6 bases). Germline-derived CDR1 and CDR2 are LNHDA and SQIVND (reference sequence). V was pared by 5 bases and J by 6 bases, with 8 bases between. The CDR3 consists of 11 residues. The CDR3 DNA reads as TGTGCCAGTAGTGGGGGCTCCGAGCAGTACTTC. It encodes CASSGGSEQYF.